This TCR beta chain appears in the sequencing data of a study of T cell responses to AZD1222 COVID-19 vaccine. Pooled in the analysis were second doses at about 4 or about 12 weeks. Sequencing used immunoSEQ multiplex PCR; TCRdb keeps in-frame clones, though not all of them. The sample lists 180,000 or so clones; about 91% were seen once. The CDR3 consists of 15 residues. This clone was observed a single time. Source: peripheral blood, taken 28 days after the second AZD1222 dose. This sequence joins TRBV21-1 and TRBJ1-4; the table's D call, TRBD1, has no DNA check behind it. TRBV21-1 is reported as a pseudogene. This receptor was taken from an adult who received the AZD1222 COVID-19 vaccine. CDR3 protein: CANPSGTFQFEKLFF. The DNA for the CDR3 is TGTGCCAACCCTTCCGGGACATTTCAATTTGAAAAACTGTTTTTT.